The 28 T cell receptor beta chains below all came from one sample that was sequenced in a study of blood T cells in healthy people across ages (dated by TCRdb to the mid-2010s). Libraries were prepared through 5' RACE. Instrument used: Illumina HiSeq 2500. A second PCR of roughly 6 to 11 cycles was run with a J-beta primer mix and a sample-barcoded 5' primer. TCRdb reworked the public reads: Q25 trimming with fastp, MiXCR clone assembly, productive beta chains retained. Records with the same CDR3 protein are collapsed into one entry carrying the most frequent genes and DNA. The sample table lists fewer than 1,000,000 distinct CDR3 sequences, under 45% of them with a count of one. Around 21% of the sample goes to the ten largest clones. Input material: blood. Receptors were obtained from a man between 60 and 70 years old in good health.

Details on this clonotype: Germline is not matched at one junction end, which may reflect a read error. The V call is TRBV7-9, the J call TRBJ2-7; 8 bases map to TRBD1. Germline V gene data show CDR1 as SEHNR and CDR2 as FQNEAQ (reference sequence). CDR3 length: 15 amino acids. DNA for the CDR3: TGTGCCAGCAGCCTACCCGGGACAGGACCCTACGGGCAGTACTTC. This encodes CASSLPGTGPYGQYF.

The gene calls are TRBV30 and TRBJ2-1, with unresolved D. The V gene's germline CDR1 is GTSNPN and CDR2 SVGIG (reference sequence). V lost 5 bases to trimming and J lost 4 bases, with 6 bases between them. The CDR3 loop spans 11 amino acids. The CDR3 sequence: CAWGGYNEQFF. CDR3 coding DNA: TGTGCCTGGGGCGGTTACAATGAGCAGTTCTTC.

This clonotype has more than one count but fewer than ten. V usage is TRBV6-2 or TRBV6-3 and J usage is TRBJ1-2, with D possibly matching TRBD1 (6 bases). The CDR3 spans 15 residues. With 1 base removed from V and 3 bases from J, the gap between germline ends came to 12 bases. Germline CDR1 is MNHEY and CDR2 is SVGEGT. This CDR3 is CASSYLQGGDYGYTF. The CDR3 bases are TGTGCCAGCAGTTACTTACAGGGAGGCGACTATGGCTACACCTTC.

The chain joins TRBV20-1 to TRBJ2-4; TRBD1 is a possible D gene (6 bases). Judging by the DNA end, TRBJ2-7 fits better; the J call may be wrong. This CDR3 spans 12 amino acids. CDR1 DFQATT and CDR2 SNEGSKA come from the germline V gene (reference sequence). The CDR3 loop reads CSVDRPPHEQYF. The CDR3 nucleotides are TGCAGTGTCGACAGGCCTCCCCACGAGCAGTACTTC.

The chain is built from TRBV30 and TRBJ1-3, with TRBD1 as a possible D gene (5 bases). CDR1 and CDR2 from the germline V gene are GTSNPN and SVGIG (reference sequence). V dropped 0 bases and J dropped 10 bases, with 22 bases sitting between them. This CDR3 spans 16 amino acids. CDR3 region: CAWSVLSGAQRGTIYF. CDR3 nucleotide sequence: TGTGCCTGGAGTGTACTGAGTGGGGCTCAACGGGGTACCATATATTTT.

The rearrangement uses TRBV30 and TRBJ2-2, with 9 bases identical to TRBD2. Germline V gene data show CDR1 as GTSNPN and CDR2 as SVGIG (reference sequence). V gave up 7 bases and J gave up 2 bases; unmatched junction bases: 14. This CDR3 has 17 residues. CDR3 DNA: TGTGCCTCCCAGGGACAGTCAGCGGGGGGTAACACCGGGGAGCTGTTTTTT. It translates to CASQGQSAGGNTGELFF. Filled out from reference TRBV30 and TRBJ2-2, the complete variable domain reads SQTIHQWPATLVQPVGSPLSLECTVEGTSNPNLYWYRQAAGRGLQLLFYSVGIGQISSEVPQNLSASRPQDRQFILSSKKLLLSDSGFYLCASQGQSAGGNTGELFFGEGSRLTVL.

This chain joins TRBV27 and TRBJ2-5; a weak D match, TRBD2 (5 bases). The DNA matches TRBJ2-7 better at its end, which makes the J call doubtful. The CDR3 contains 13 residues. Germline V CDR1 and CDR2: MNHEY, SMNVEV (reference sequence). The CDR3 protein is CASRVLEGYEQYF. DNA for the CDR3: TGTGCCAGCAGAGTACTAGAAGGGTACGAGCAGTACTTC.

The rearrangement joins TRBV3-1 to TRBJ1-2, with D tentatively TRBD1 (5 bases). Germline values: CDR1 LGHDT, CDR2 YNNKEL (reference sequence). The CDR3 is made up of 15 amino acids. V lost 1 base and J 1 base, leaving 10 bases between the germline ends. The CDR3 loop reads CASSQAGRVNYGYTF. The CDR3 bases are TGTGCCAGCAGCCAAGCCGGCAGGGTTAACTATGGCTACACCTTC.

V usage is TRBV20-1 and J usage is TRBJ2-4; D unresolved. The DNA end is more similar to TRBJ2-7, so the J call may be wrong. Germline V gene data show CDR1 as DFQATT and CDR2 as SNEGSKA (reference sequence). The CDR3 sequence is 15 residues long. The CDR3: CSARRRIRSENEQYF. The DNA for the CDR3 is TGCAGTGCTAGACGAAGGATTAGATCGGAGAACGAGCAGTACTTC.

The chain links TRBV20-1 to TRBJ1-5; maybe TRBD1 (5 bases). The CDR3 consists of 13 residues. CDR1 and CDR2 from the germline V gene are DFQATT and SNEGSKA (reference sequence). Deletions cut 4 bases from V and 6 bases from J, with 13 bases between. DNA for the CDR3: TGCAGTGCTATCACAGGACCGACTCAGCCCCAGCATTTT. It is translated as CSAITGPTQPQHF.

As regards this clonotype: The germline gene is not matched at one end of the junction; a read error may be the cause. This rearrangement joins TRBV7-7 to TRBJ2-1; a weak D match, TRBD2 (5 bases). The CDR3 is 13 amino acids. The germline V gene encodes CDR1 SSHAT and CDR2 FNYEAQ (reference sequence). In nucleotides, the CDR3 is TGCGCCAGCAGCGACCACGAGGGTCGCGAGCAGTTCTTC. It translates to CASSDHEGREQFF.

In this sample, this clonotype turned up a few times. The rearrangement joins TRBV7-2 to TRBJ2-1, with a tentative D call TRBD1 (5 bases). The CDR3 is 13 residues long. Trimming took 5 bases from V and 9 from J, leaving 14 bases between them. The germline gives CDR1 SGHTA, CDR2 FQGNSA. As DNA, the CDR3 is TGTGCCAGCAGCCCCCGGTCTAGGGGTGAGCAGTTCTTC. Its translation is CASSPRSRGEQFF.

This clonotype turned up a few times. This chain links TRBV4-3 with TRBJ2-1, with 7 nucleotides matching TRBD2. The CDR3 is 15 amino acids. CDR1 is LGHNA and CDR2 is YSLEER in the germline V gene. The junction had 2 bases not matched to a gene; V was cut back by 1 base and J by 2 bases. This chain's CDR3 is CASSQVRGAYNEQFF. CDR3 coding DNA: TGCGCCAGCAGCCAAGTTCGGGGGGCCTACAATGAGCAGTTCTTC.

This clonotype turned up a few times. This chain uses TRBV4-1 with TRBJ2-7, with D perhaps matching TRBD2 (5 bases). Trimming removed 3 bases from V and 1 base from J, with 10 bases in between. Germline V CDR1 and CDR2: MGHRA, YSYEKL. The CDR3 is 14 amino acids. The CDR3 sequence is CASSQRRDSYEQYF. CDR3 bases: TGCGCCAGCAGCCAGCGCCGGGATTCCTACGAGCAGTACTTC.

This clonotype was observed many times. The CDR3: CASSPQRGAITSGANVLTF. As DNA, the CDR3 is TGTGCCAGCAGCCCTCAAAGGGGGGCGATCACCTCTGGGGCCAACGTCCTGACTTTC. The genes are TRBV9 and TRBJ2-6, with D possibly being TRBD1 or TRBD2 (6 bases each). CDR3 size: 19 residues. Looked up from germline, CDR1 is SGDLS and CDR2 is YYNGEE. The ends were cut back, 4 bases at V and 0 bases at J, with 20 bases in the middle.

V and J are TRBV20-1 and TRBJ2-4; no clear D gene. The end of the DNA is better explained by TRBJ2-7, so the J call may be wrong. The germline V gene has CDR1 DFQATT and CDR2 SNEGSKA (reference sequence). This CDR3 contains 11 residues. CDR3: CSAKSDYEQYF. CDR3 nucleotide sequence: TGCAGTGCTAAGAGCGACTACGAGCAGTACTTC.

In its sample, this clonotype was seen a few times. The V call is TRBV20-1, the J call TRBJ2-5; TRBD2 is a possible D gene (5 bases). Germline CDR1 DFQATT, CDR2 SNEGSKA (reference sequence). V lost 0 bases, J lost 1 base, and 9 bases lay in between. There are 14 residues in the CDR3. The CDR3 sequence is CSARDGLAQETQYF. DNA of the CDR3: TGCAGTGCTAGAGATGGGCTAGCCCAAGAGACCCAGTACTTC.

This chain links TRBV6-5 with TRBJ2-5; 8 nucleotides align to TRBD2. The J call may be faulty, since TRBJ2-7 better matches the DNA end. Germline V gene lookup returns CDR1 MNHEY and CDR2 SVGAGI. The CDR3 consists of 14 residues. CDR3 sequence: CASSYREGGYEQYF. The CDR3 region has the DNA TGTGCCAGCAGTTACCGGGAGGGTGGATACGAGCAGTACTTC.

The genes are TRBV5-1 and TRBJ1-6, with D maybe TRBD1 (6 bases). V lost 4 bases and J lost 10, with 15 bases in between. The germline gives CDR1 SGHRS, CDR2 YFSETQ. There are 14 residues in the CDR3. For the CDR3, the DNA is TGCGCCAGCAGCCACGGACAGAGGCGGTCACCCCTCCACTTT. Residues: CASSHGQRRSPLHF.

The rearrangement uses TRBV7-2 and TRBJ2-5; 8 positions match TRBD2. Losses at the gene ends were 3 bases for V and 5 bases for J; bases not matched to a gene: 11. From germline, CDR1 is SGHTA and CDR2 FQGNSA. The length of the CDR3 is 16 residues. In nucleotides, the CDR3 is TGTGCCAGCAGCTTCTCAGCTAGCGGGCAGGGGGAGACCCAGTACTTC. The encoded protein is CASSFSASGQGETQYF.

The chain links TRBV20-1 to TRBJ2-3, with 10 nucleotides matching TRBD2. V lost 6 bases to trimming and J lost 4 bases; unmatched junction nucleotides: 7. Germline V gives CDR1 DFQATT, CDR2 SNEGSKA (reference sequence). This CDR3 is built from 14 residues. The CDR3, as DNA: TGCAGTGCCTCGCTAGCGGGGGTTTCAGATACGCAGTATTTT. Amino acids: CSASLAGVSDTQYF.

This sequence joins TRBV5-1 and TRBJ2-7; no definite D call. Germline V gives CDR1 SGHRS, CDR2 YFSETQ. The V and J ends lost 4 bases and 6 bases respectively, with 11 bases between them. The CDR3 has 12 amino acids. The chain's CDR3 is CASSPMDSEQYF. For the CDR3, the DNA is TGCGCCAGCAGCCCGATGGATTCCGAGCAGTACTTC.

The chain carries TRBV7-2 and TRBJ1-1; the D gene is possibly TRBD1 (5 bases). V was shortened by 1 base and J by 1 base, with 7 bases between the two germline ends. CDR1 and CDR2 (germline): SGHTA, FQGNSA. The CDR3 has 14 amino acids. The CDR3: CASSLGTTNTEAFF. The CDR3 nucleotides read TGTGCCAGCAGCTTAGGGACAACGAACACTGAAGCTTTCTTT.

The genes are TRBV5-1 and TRBJ2-3, with 7 bases fitting TRBD2. CDR3 size: 16 residues. Germline trimming cut 2 bases from V and 1 base from J; bases unmatched to any gene: 7. The germline V gene has CDR1 SGHRS and CDR2 YFSETQ. The CDR3 DNA reads TGCGCCAGCAGCTTCCGGATAGCGGGTGGCACAGATACGCAGTATTTT. Amino acid sequence: CASSFRIAGGTDTQYF.

CDR3 loop: CASSLKFTYTDTQYF. For the CDR3, the DNA is TGTGCCAGCAGCTTAAAATTCACTTACACAGATACGCAGTATTTT. J is TRBJ2-3 and V is TRBV7-2; D is ambiguous. Per germline, CDR1 SGHTA and CDR2 FQGNSA. This CDR3 comprises 15 residues. V was cut by 2 bases and J by 2 bases, with 11 bases left in between.

The V and J genes are TRBV12-3 or TRBV12-4 and TRBJ2-1, with 8 positions matching TRBD1. The DNA matches TRBJ2-7 better at its end, which makes the J call doubtful. CDR3 length: 17 amino acids. CDR3 protein: CASSLYQGASPYNEQYF. CDR3 nucleotides: TGTGCCAGCAGTTTATATCAGGGGGCTTCCCCTTACAATGAGCAGTACTTC.

This clonotype turned up a few times. The chain is built from TRBV9 and TRBJ2-1, with TRBD1 matching over 12 bases. Trimming at V came to 3 bases and at J to 4 bases, leaving 8 bases not matched to a gene. This CDR3 spans 17 amino acids. The V gene's germline CDR1 is SGDLS and CDR2 YYNGEE. This CDR3 is CASSGGTGGGSYNEQFF. CDR3 bases: TGTGCCAGCAGCGGGGGGACAGGGGGCGGTTCGTACAATGAGCAGTTCTTC.

J is TRBJ2-7 and V is TRBV4-1; 8 nucleotides align to TRBD1. Germline CDR1 MGHRA, CDR2 YSYEKL. The CDR3 has 15 residues. After removal of 4 bases from V and 3 bases from J, the junction contained 8 bases not matched to a gene. CDR3 DNA: TGCGCCAGCAGCCGATCCGGGACAGGCGGCTACGAGCAGTACTTC. It codes for CASSRSGTGGYEQYF.